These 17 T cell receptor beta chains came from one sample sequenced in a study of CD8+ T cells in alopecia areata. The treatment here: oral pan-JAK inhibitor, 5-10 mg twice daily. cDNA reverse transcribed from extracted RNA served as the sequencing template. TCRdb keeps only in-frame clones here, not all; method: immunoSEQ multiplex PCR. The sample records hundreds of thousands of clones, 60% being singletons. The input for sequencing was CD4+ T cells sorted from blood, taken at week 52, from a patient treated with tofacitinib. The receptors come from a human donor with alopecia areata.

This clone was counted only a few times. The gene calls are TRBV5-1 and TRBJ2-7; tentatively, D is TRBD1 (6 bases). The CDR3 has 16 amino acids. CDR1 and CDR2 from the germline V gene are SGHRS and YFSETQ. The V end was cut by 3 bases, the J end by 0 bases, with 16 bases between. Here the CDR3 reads CASSSRDISSSYEQYF. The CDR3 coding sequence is TGCGCCAGCAGCTCCCGGGACATCTCAAGCTCCTACGAGCAGTACTTC. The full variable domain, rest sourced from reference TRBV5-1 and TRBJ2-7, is KAGVTQTPRYLIKTRGQQVTLSCSPISGHRSVSWYQQTPGQGLQFLFEYFSETQRNKGNFPGRFSGRQFSNSRSEMNVSTLELGDSALYLCASSSRDISSSYEQYFGPGTRLTVT.

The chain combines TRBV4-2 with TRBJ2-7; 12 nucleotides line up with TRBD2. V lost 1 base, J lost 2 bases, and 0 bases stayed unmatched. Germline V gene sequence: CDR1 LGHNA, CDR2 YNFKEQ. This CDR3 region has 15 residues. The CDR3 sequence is CASSQGTSGAYEQYF. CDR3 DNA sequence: TGTGCCAGCAGCCAAGGGACTAGCGGGGCCTACGAGCAGTACTTC.

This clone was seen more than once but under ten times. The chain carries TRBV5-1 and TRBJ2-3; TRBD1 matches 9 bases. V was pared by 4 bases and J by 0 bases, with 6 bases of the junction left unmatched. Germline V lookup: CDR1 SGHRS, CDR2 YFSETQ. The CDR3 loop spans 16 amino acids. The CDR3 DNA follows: TGCGCCAGCAGCCGTCCGGGACAGGGTAGCACAGATACGCAGTATTTT. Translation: CASSRPGQGSTDTQYF.

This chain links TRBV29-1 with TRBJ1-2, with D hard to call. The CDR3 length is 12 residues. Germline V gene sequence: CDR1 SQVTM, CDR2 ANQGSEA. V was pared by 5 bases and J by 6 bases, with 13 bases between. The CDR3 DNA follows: TGCAGCGTTCTAGAAGGGCTAGATGGCTACACCTTC. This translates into CSVLEGLDGYTF.

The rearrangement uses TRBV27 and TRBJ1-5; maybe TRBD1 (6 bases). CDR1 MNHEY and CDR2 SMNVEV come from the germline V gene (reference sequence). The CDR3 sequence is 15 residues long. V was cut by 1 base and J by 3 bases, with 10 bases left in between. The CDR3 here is CASSLYGGPNQPQHF. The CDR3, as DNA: TGTGCCAGCAGTTTATACGGGGGGCCCAATCAGCCCCAGCATTTT.

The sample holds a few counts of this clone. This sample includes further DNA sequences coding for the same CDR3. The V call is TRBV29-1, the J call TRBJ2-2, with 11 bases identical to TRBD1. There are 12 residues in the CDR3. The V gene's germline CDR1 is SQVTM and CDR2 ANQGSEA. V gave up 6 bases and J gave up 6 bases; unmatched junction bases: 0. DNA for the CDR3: TGCAGCGTGGGACAGGGGGCCGGGGAGCTGTTTTTT. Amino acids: CSVGQGAGELFF.

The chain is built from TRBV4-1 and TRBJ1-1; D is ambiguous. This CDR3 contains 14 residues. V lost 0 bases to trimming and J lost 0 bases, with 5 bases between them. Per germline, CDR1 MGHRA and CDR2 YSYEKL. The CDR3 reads CASSQDLMNTEAFF. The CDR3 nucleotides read TGCGCCAGCAGCCAAGATCTGATGAACACTGAAGCTTTCTTT.

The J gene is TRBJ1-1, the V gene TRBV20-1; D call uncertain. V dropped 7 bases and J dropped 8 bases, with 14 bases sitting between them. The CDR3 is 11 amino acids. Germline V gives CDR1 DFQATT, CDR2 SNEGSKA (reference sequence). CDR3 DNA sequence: TGCAGTGTCGGCCTCCGAGGGGAAGCTTTCTTT. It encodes CSVGLRGEAFF.

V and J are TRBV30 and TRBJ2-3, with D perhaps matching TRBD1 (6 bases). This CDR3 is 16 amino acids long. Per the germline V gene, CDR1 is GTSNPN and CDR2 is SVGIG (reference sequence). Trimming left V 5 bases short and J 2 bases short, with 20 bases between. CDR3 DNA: TGTGCCTGGGCACGGACAGACCGTCGATTCACAGATACGCAGTATTTT. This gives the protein CAWARTDRRFTDTQYF. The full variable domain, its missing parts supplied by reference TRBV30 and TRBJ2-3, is SQTIHQWPATLVQPVGSPLSLECTVEGTSNPNLYWYRQAAGRGLQLLFYSVGIGQISSEVPQNLSASRPQDRQFILSSKKLLLSDSGFYLCAWARTDRRFTDTQYFGPGTRLTVL.

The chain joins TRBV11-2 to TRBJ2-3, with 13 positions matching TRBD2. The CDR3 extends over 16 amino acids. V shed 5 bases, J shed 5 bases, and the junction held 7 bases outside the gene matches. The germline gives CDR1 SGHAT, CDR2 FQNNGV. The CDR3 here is CASSPRTSGGLDTQYF. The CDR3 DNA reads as TGTGCCAGCAGCCCTAGGACTAGCGGGGGTTTAGATACGCAGTATTTT.

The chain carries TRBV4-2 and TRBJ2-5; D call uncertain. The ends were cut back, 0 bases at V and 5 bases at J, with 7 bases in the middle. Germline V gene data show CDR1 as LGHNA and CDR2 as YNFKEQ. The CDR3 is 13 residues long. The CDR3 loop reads CASSQDRRETQYF. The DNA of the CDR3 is TGTGCCAGCAGCCAAGATCGTCGGGAGACCCAGTACTTC.

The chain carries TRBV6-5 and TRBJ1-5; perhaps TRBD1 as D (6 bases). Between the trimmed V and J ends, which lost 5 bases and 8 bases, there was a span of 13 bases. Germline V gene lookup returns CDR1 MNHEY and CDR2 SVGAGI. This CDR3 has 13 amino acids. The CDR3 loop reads CASSPQGTEPQHF. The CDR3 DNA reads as TGTGCCAGCAGTCCACAGGGTACCGAGCCCCAGCATTTT.

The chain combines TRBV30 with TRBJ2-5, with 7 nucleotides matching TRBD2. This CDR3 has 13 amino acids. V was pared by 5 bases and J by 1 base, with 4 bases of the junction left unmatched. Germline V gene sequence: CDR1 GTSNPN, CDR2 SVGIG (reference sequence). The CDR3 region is CAWGSGFQETQYF. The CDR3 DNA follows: TGTGCCTGGGGTAGCGGGTTCCAAGAGACCCAGTACTTC. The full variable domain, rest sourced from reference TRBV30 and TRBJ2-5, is SQTIHQWPATLVQPVGSPLSLECTVEGTSNPNLYWYRQAAGRGLQLLFYSVGIGQISSEVPQNLSASRPQDRQFILSSKKLLLSDSGFYLCAWGSGFQETQYFGPGTRLLVL.

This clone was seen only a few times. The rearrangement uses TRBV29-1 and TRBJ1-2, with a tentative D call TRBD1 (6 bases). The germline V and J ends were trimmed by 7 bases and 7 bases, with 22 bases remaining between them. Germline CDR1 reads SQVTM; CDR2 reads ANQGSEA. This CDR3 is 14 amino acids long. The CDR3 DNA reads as TGCAGCGCACCTCCGGAACAGGGCGTGGGTGGCTACACCTTC. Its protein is CSAPPEQGVGGYTF.

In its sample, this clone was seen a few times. CDR3 residues: CASSFPRNEQFF. The CDR3, as DNA: TGTGCCAGCAGCTTCCCCCGCAATGAGCAGTTCTTC. The rearrangement uses TRBV7-9 and TRBJ2-1; unclear D gene. The CDR3 loop spans 12 amino acids. V was clipped by 3 bases and J by 6 bases, with 6 bases between them. Germline V gives CDR1 SEHNR, CDR2 FQNEAQ (reference sequence).

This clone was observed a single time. The CDR3 reads CATSDGTNQPQHF. In nucleotides, the CDR3 is TGTGCCACATCTGACGGTACCAATCAGCCCCAGCATTTT. V usage is TRBV10-3 and J usage is TRBJ1-5; D remains unclear. V lost 10 bases to trimming and J lost 3 bases, with 13 bases between them. Germline CDR1 reads ENHRY; CDR2 reads SYGVKD. CDR3 length: 13 amino acids.

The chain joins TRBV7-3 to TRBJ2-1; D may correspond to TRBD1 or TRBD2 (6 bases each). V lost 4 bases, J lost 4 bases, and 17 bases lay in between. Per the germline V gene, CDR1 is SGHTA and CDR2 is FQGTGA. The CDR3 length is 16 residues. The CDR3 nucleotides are TGTGCCAGCAGCTCCCGGGACGGGGGCGCATACAATGAGCAGTTCTTC. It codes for CASSSRDGGAYNEQFF.